The rows below give T cell receptor beta chains drawn from one sample of a study of control samples from healthy donors and cancer patients. Libraries were prepared by immunoSEQ multiplex PCR; TCRdb keeps only in-frame clonotypes and omits some of them. The profile shows roughly 86,000 clones, 90% of them singletons. Material for sequencing was blood. The source of these receptors is a woman under 30 in good health. The CDR3 runs from the conserved cysteine through the conserved F or W. Each record gives: J gene, V gene, clone size, D gene, CDR3 DNA, CDR3 protein. A D gene is named only where the DNA matches it firmly. Rows give clone size only sometimes, using once, few, many, or a class for an expanded clone.

j_gene: TRBJ2-1
v_gene: TRBV7-6
abundance: -
d_gene: -
CDR3nt: TGTGCCAGCAGCTTAGAAGGTTCCAGTGAGCAGTTCTTC
CDR3aa: CASSLEGSSEQFF

j_gene: TRBJ1-2
v_gene: TRBV5-1
abundance: -
d_gene: -
CDR3nt: TGCGCCAGCAGCTGGGAAAAACAGGGTAGGGATGGCTACACCTTC
CDR3aa: CASSWEKQGRDGYTF

j_gene: TRBJ2-7
v_gene: TRBV12-3/TRBV12-4
abundance: -
d_gene: -
CDR3nt: TGTGCCAGCAGTTTAGGGGGGACCTACGAGCAGTACTTC
CDR3aa: CASSLGGTYEQYF

j_gene: TRBJ2-7
v_gene: TRBV7-9
abundance: -
d_gene: -
CDR3nt: TGTGCCAGCAGCTTAGCGGGGACGAACTACGAGCAGTACTTC
CDR3aa: CASSLAGTNYEQYF

j_gene: TRBJ1-6
v_gene: TRBV27
abundance: -
d_gene: TRBD1
CDR3nt: TGTGCCAGCAGTACGACAGGGGGCGTTTCACCCCTCCACTTT
CDR3aa: CASSTTGGVSPLHF

j_gene: TRBJ1-1
v_gene: TRBV5-1
abundance: -
d_gene: -
CDR3nt: TGCGCCAGCAGCCTAAATTCGGTTGAAGCTTTCTTT
CDR3aa: CASSLNSVEAFF

j_gene: TRBJ2-1
v_gene: TRBV10-1
abundance: -
d_gene: TRBD2
CDR3nt: TGCGCCAGCAGTGCCGGACTAGCGGGGGGCCAATACAATGAGCAGTTCTTC
CDR3aa: CASSAGLAGGQYNEQFF

j_gene: TRBJ2-3
v_gene: TRBV13
abundance: -
d_gene: TRBD2
CDR3nt: TGTGCCAGCAGCCCCTCTGGCGGGGGGGCAGATACGCAGTATTTT
CDR3aa: CASSPSGGGADTQYF

j_gene: TRBJ1-5
v_gene: TRBV2
abundance: -
d_gene: -
CDR3nt: TGTGCCAGCCGGGGGCCCGATCAGCCCCAGCATTTT
CDR3aa: CASRGPDQPQHF

j_gene: TRBJ2-1
v_gene: TRBV12-3/TRBV12-4
abundance: -
d_gene: -
CDR3nt: TGTGCCAGCACTGACACCTACGGCAATGAGCAGTTCTTC
CDR3aa: CASTDTYGNEQFF

j_gene: TRBJ2-7
v_gene: TRBV11-2
abundance: -
d_gene: TRBD1
CDR3nt: TGTGCCAGCAGCTTACTCGCAACAGGGGGTTACTACGAGCAGTACTTC
CDR3aa: CASSLLATGGYYEQYF

j_gene: TRBJ2-7
v_gene: TRBV29-1
abundance: once
d_gene: -
CDR3nt: TGCAGCGCGGCCGGGCCTCCCAACGAGCAGTACTTC
CDR3aa: CSAAGPPNEQYF

j_gene: TRBJ1-1
v_gene: TRBV12-3/TRBV12-4
abundance: once
d_gene: -
CDR3nt: TGTGCCAGCAGTTACATGAACACTGAAGCTTTCTTT
CDR3aa: CASSYMNTEAFF

j_gene: TRBJ1-2
v_gene: TRBV11-2
abundance: -
d_gene: -
CDR3nt: TGTGCCAGCAGCTTAGCACGGGGGGCCGATGGCTACACCTTC
CDR3aa: CASSLARGADGYTF

j_gene: TRBJ1-5
v_gene: TRBV12-3/TRBV12-4
abundance: -
d_gene: -
CDR3nt: TGTGCCAGCAGTTTGGGGGGGGATCAGCCCCAGCATTTT
CDR3aa: CASSLGGDQPQHF

j_gene: TRBJ2-7
v_gene: TRBV6-1
abundance: -
d_gene: -
CDR3nt: TGTGCCAGCAGTGAAGACCCATTTGGTGACTACGAGCAGTACTTC
CDR3aa: CASSEDPFGDYEQYF

j_gene: TRBJ1-1
v_gene: TRBV6-5
abundance: -
d_gene: -
CDR3nt: TGTGCCAGCATCGGGTACTGGGGTCCGACTGAAGCTTTCTTT
CDR3aa: CASIGYWGPTEAFF

j_gene: TRBJ1-6
v_gene: TRBV2
abundance: once
d_gene: -
CDR3nt: TGTGCCAGCAGTTCTACCCCTGGGTCACCCCTCCACTTT
CDR3aa: CASSSTPGSPLHF

j_gene: TRBJ2-7
v_gene: TRBV6-2/TRBV6-3
abundance: -
d_gene: -
CDR3nt: TGTGCCAGCAGTTACTCGATTGGATACGAGCAGTACTTC
CDR3aa: CASSYSIGYEQYF

j_gene: TRBJ2-7
v_gene: TRBV19
abundance: -
d_gene: -
CDR3nt: TGTGCCAGTAGTTCTCAACCAGATCTAGCCTACTACGAGCAGTACTTC
CDR3aa: CASSSQPDLAYYEQYF

j_gene: TRBJ2-7
v_gene: TRBV6-1
abundance: -
d_gene: -
CDR3nt: TGTGCCAGCAGTGAGGGACCTCCCGGGGGAGTGAACGAGCAGTACTTC
CDR3aa: CASSEGPPGGVNEQYF

j_gene: TRBJ2-1
v_gene: TRBV7-2
abundance: once
d_gene: -
CDR3nt: TGTGCCAGCAGCCCCCAGTGGGCAGCTTACAATGAGCAGTTCTTC
CDR3aa: CASSPQWAAYNEQFF

j_gene: TRBJ2-1
v_gene: TRBV7-3
abundance: -
d_gene: TRBD1
CDR3nt: TGTGCCAGCAGCCGACCGGGACAGGGTTACAATGAGCAGTTCTTC
CDR3aa: CASSRPGQGYNEQFF

j_gene: TRBJ2-1
v_gene: TRBV3-1/TRBV3-2
abundance: -
d_gene: -
CDR3nt: TGTGCCAGCAGCCAGGGGAGAGAGCAGTTCTTC
CDR3aa: CASSQGREQFF

j_gene: TRBJ1-2
v_gene: TRBV19
abundance: -
d_gene: -
CDR3nt: TGTGCCAGTAGTATAGGTTTGCAGAATGGCTACACCTTC
CDR3aa: CASSIGLQNGYTF

j_gene: TRBJ1-1
v_gene: TRBV5-6
abundance: -
d_gene: TRBD1
CDR3nt: TGTGCCAGCAGCCGAGGAACAGGGGGAACTGAAGCTTTCTTT
CDR3aa: CASSRGTGGTEAFF

j_gene: TRBJ1-1
v_gene: TRBV18
abundance: -
d_gene: -
CDR3nt: TGTGCCAGCTCACCAAACACTGAAGCTTTCTTT
CDR3aa: CASSPNTEAFF

j_gene: TRBJ1-1
v_gene: TRBV7-9
abundance: -
d_gene: -
CDR3nt: TGTGCCAGCAGCTTCTTTCACGCAGGGAACACTGAAGCTTTCTTT
CDR3aa: CASSFFHAGNTEAFF

j_gene: TRBJ2-3
v_gene: TRBV27
abundance: once
d_gene: -
CDR3nt: TGTGCCAGCAGGCGGGGAGATACGCAGTATTTT
CDR3aa: CASRRGDTQYF